One and the same sample provided the 8 T cell receptor beta chains below, sequenced in a study of shared clonotypes between healthy human individuals. This table comes from immunoSEQ multiplex PCR, and its TCRdb copy is limited to in-frame clones, with some not included. The data hold around 2,000,000 clones, with approximately 94% observed a single time. It was CD45RO-negative cells, positively selected for CCR7, that made up naive CD8 cells, with terminally differentiated effector memory CD45RA+ cells excluded. The sequenced material came from naive CD8+ T cells sorted from blood. The receptor set was obtained from a man younger than 30 in good health.

The gene calls are TRBV5-1 and TRBJ2-2, with 9 nucleotides matching TRBD1. V lost 2 bases to trimming and J lost 3 bases; unmatched junction nucleotides: 8. Germline values: CDR1 SGHRS, CDR2 YFSETQ. The CDR3 totals 17 residues. The CDR3 spells CASSLSPGQGYTGELFF. CDR3 bases: TGCGCCAGCAGCTTAAGTCCGGGACAGGGCTACACCGGGGAGCTGTTTTTT.

This clone appeared once. The chain links TRBV4-1 to TRBJ1-5; 7 bases agree with TRBD1. V shed 5 bases and J 5 bases; nucleotides not matched to a gene: 9. Germline-derived CDR1 and CDR2 are MGHRA and YSYEKL. The CDR3 has 15 amino acids. The CDR3 region is CASSFQDREDQPQHF. For the CDR3, the DNA is TGCGCCAGCAGCTTCCAAGACAGGGAGGATCAGCCCCAGCATTTT.

This clone was recorded only once. The V gene is TRBV4-3, the J gene TRBJ2-3; D is ambiguous. The CDR3 has 15 residues. Trimming cost V 1 base and J 0 bases, with 8 bases left between them. The germline gives CDR1 LGHNA, CDR2 YSLEER. The CDR3 here is CASSQVMGSTDTQYF. In nucleotides, the CDR3 is TGCGCCAGCAGCCAAGTTATGGGGAGCACAGATACGCAGTATTTT.

The V and J genes are TRBV7-6 and TRBJ2-3; 7 nucleotides line up with TRBD2. After removal of 5 bases from V and 5 bases from J, the junction contained 19 bases not matched to a gene. The CDR3 runs to 18 residues. Germline CDR1 SGHVS, CDR2 FNYEAQ. Here the CDR3 reads CASSPSQAGVGQRDTQYF. The DNA for the CDR3 is TGTGCCAGCAGCCCTTCTCAGGCGGGAGTGGGGCAAAGAGATACGCAGTATTTT.

The V and J genes are TRBV4-3 and TRBJ1-2; no clear D gene. With 0 bases removed from V and 1 base from J, the gap between germline ends came to 12 bases. Germline CDR1 and CDR2: LGHNA and YSLEER. The CDR3 has 16 amino acids. In DNA form, the CDR3 reads TGCGCCAGCAGCCAAGAAAAGCCAGGTCTTAACTATGGCTACACCTTC. Translation gives CASSQEKPGLNYGYTF.

The rearrangement joins TRBV6-5 to TRBJ2-1; D possibly corresponds to TRBD1 (5 bases). V lost 0 bases, J lost 6 bases, and 12 bases lay in between. Germline CDR1 is MNHEY and CDR2 is SVGAGI. The CDR3 is made up of 15 amino acids. For the CDR3, the DNA is TGTGCCAGCAGTTACTCGCAGGGCAGGGTCAATGAGCAGTTCTTC. It encodes CASSYSQGRVNEQFF.

The chain has TRBV10-1 and TRBJ2-1; TRBD2 might be the D (6 bases). Deletions cut 3 bases from V and 1 base from J, with 10 bases between. In germline, CDR1 is WNHNN, CDR2 SYGVQD (reference sequence). The length of the CDR3 is 15 residues. The CDR3 is CASSEGGTSYNEQFF. The CDR3 region has the DNA TGCGCCAGCAGTGAAGGCGGGACTTCCTACAATGAGCAGTTCTTC.

The chain links TRBV7-6 to TRBJ1-2; D may be TRBD1 (6 bases). The germline CDR1 and CDR2 sequences are SGHVS and FNYEAQ. Deletions cut 5 bases from V and 5 bases from J, with 21 bases between. The CDR3 spans 16 residues. In DNA form, the CDR3 reads TGTGCCAGCAGCAAGGAACAGGGTCCAAGCCTTTATGGCTACACCTTC. Translation gives CASSKEQGPSLYGYTF.